The sequence of this T cell receptor beta chain was determined in a study of Graves' ophthalmopathy and Graves' hyperthyroidism. The sequenced template was RNA, covering the TCR beta CDR3 region. First-round RT-PCR with HTBI primers preceded a second-round multiplex PCR. TCRdb fed the multiplex PCR reads into MiXCR, producing one record per CDR3 protein. Of around 1.1 million distinct CDR3 sequences in the sample, about 38% were seen once. Physicians reached a diagnosis by relying on clinical symptoms, serum thyroxine, TRAb, thyroid ultrasound and orbital computed tomography. The V and J ends lost 1 base and 4 bases respectively, with 13 bases between them. CDR1 is SEHNR, CDR2 FQNEAQ, per germline (reference sequence). This CDR3 contains 15 residues. This clonotype has a count of ten or more.

The sequence was obtained from an adult man with Graves' hyperthyroidism. The chain employs TRBV7-9 and TRBJ2-5; a possible D gene is TRBD2 (7 bases). Sequencing was performed on peripheral blood or thyroid tissue (not recorded which). The CDR3 DNA reads as TGTGCCAGCAGCTTAGGACTGGCGGGGGCAGAGACCCAGTACTTC. This gives the protein CASSLGLAGAETQYF.